This T cell receptor beta chain was profiled in a study of T cells in localized non-small cell lung cancer (dated by TCRdb to 2018 to 2020). For the wider study: The study analyzed T cell repertoires of hundreds of early-stage NSCLC patients, comparing tumors and uninvolved tumor-adjacent lungs. The cohort comprised 236 treatment-naïve NSCLC patients with resected, localized lung tumors. Of the NSCLC patients, around 130 were male and approximately 100 were female, and the mean age was approximately 66 years.

What the authors observed across the whole study: A median of roughly 58 of the top 100 tumor clones were detected in paired uninvolved adjacent lung, and around 30 of these tumor clones were also found among the top 100 clones of the paired uninvolved adjacent lung. Because of the exploratory design, TCR variables were selected using unadjusted p-values without false-discovery rate correction. Longer overall survival was associated with higher blood T cell density, whereas shorter survival was associated with higher adjacent-lung clonality. Uninvolved tumor-adjacent lung showed the highest T cell clonality, higher than tumor, which suggests more focused antigenic responses in the adjacent lung. Because multi-region tumor sequencing was not performed, intratumor heterogeneity could not be ruled out.

V and J lose 0 bases and 10 bases, and a span of 16 bases separates them. Reading the germline V gene (reference sequence) gives CDR1 GTSNPN and CDR2 SVGIG. Spanning cysteine to phenylalanine, the CDR3 consists of 15 amino acids. Only CDR3 DNA is held: 45 bases, read in frame from base 1. At diagnosis, tumor, uninvolved tumor-adjacent lung and peripheral blood were collected and then preserved as a mix of FFPE and fresh-frozen material. For TCR repertoire profiling, blood samples were analyzed in the form of peripheral blood mononuclear cells. This clone has only a few counts. Its antigen has not been determined. No much larger clonotype is one base removed from it; base qualities were not supplied. The immunoSEQ Assay was used to sequence TCR beta CDR3 regions from DNA. The authors' analysis ran thus. T cell density was computed as TCR beta template counts normalized to usable DNA estimated by amplifying housekeeping genes. Using the preseqR package, richness was estimated by extrapolating to 120,000 templates for tissue samples and 400,000 templates for PBMC samples. Clonality was taken to be one minus Pielou's evenness. Tissue-enriched TCRs were identified by differential abundance testing using productive amino-acid clonotypes, minimum total count 5 and alpha 0.1. The Jaccard Index and the Morisita Overlap Index were used to measure how much the repertoires overlapped between compartments. GLIPH grouped TCR beta CDR3s together with public tetramer-defined viral CDR3s, and a viral motif had to include at least three viral sequences and also show V-gene enrichment. TCRdb re-hosts the immuneACCESS table, in-frame sequences only. Its copies lack some clones; in the studies checked, an unresolved V gene accounts for under half of them, and the cause for the rest is not known. The V and J calls and clone size were taken over from that table, and D and trimming were inferred from the DNA. The table for this sample lists about 45,000 clones; 81% of them were counted only once. The ten biggest clones cover 17% of the sample.

This specimen was peripheral blood mononuclear cells, taken before any cancer treatment. This clonotype was obtained from a man between 40 and 70 years old with stage III lung adenocarcinoma. The rearranged segments are TRBV30 and TRBJ1-6, with no confident D gene call. The sequenced DNA is TGTGCCTGGAGTGTAGGGCGAGGGTCTGGATCACCCCTCCACTTT. It translates as CAWSVGRGSGSPLHF.